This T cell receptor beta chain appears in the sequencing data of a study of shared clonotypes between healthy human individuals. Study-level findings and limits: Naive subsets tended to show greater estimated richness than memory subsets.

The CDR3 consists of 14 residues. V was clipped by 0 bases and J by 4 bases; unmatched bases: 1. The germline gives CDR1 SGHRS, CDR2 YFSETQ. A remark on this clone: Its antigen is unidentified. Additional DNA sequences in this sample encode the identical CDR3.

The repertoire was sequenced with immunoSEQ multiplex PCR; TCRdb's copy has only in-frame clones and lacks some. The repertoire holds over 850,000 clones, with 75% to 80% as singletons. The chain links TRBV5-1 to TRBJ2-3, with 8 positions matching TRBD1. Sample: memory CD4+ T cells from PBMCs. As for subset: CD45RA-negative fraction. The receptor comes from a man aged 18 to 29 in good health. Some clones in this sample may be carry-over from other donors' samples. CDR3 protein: CASSLAGGPDTQYF. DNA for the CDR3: TGCGCCAGCAGCTTGGCAGGGGGCCCAGATACGCAGTATTTT.